The 24 T cell receptor beta chains in this list originate from one sample, sequenced in a study of cytomegalovirus exposure and HLA in healthy donors. PCR was performed using 60 Vbeta and 13 Jbeta primers. Only in-frame clones appear in the TCRdb table, and some are missing; sequencing was by immunoSEQ multiplex PCR. The data show tens of thousands of clones, about 78% seen once. The sequenced sample consisted of PBMCs. The receptors stem from a male donor in good health and CMV-seronegative.

V is TRBV13 and J is TRBJ2-2; D is unresolved. V lost 1 base, J lost 1 base, and 4 bases lay in between. The CDR3 length is 14 residues. Germline V gene lookup returns CDR1 PRHDT and CDR2 FYEKMQ (reference sequence). The CDR3 loop reads CASSLVLNTGELFF. As DNA, the CDR3 is TGTGCCAGCAGCTTAGTCCTGAACACCGGGGAGCTGTTTTTT.

This chain uses TRBV15 with TRBJ1-1, with D uncertain. Germline V CDR1 and CDR2: LNHNV, YYDKDF (reference sequence). The CDR3 spans 13 residues. V was trimmed by 4 bases and J by 7 bases, leaving 13 bases between them. The CDR3 bases are TGTGCCACCAGCATTGACGGGAAGGGTGAAGCTTTCTTT. Its protein is CATSIDGKGEAFF.

The chain uses TRBV4-1 and TRBJ2-7; 10 positions agree with TRBD2. The germline V gene has CDR1 MGHRA and CDR2 YSYEKL. The CDR3 extends over 15 amino acids. The J segment lost 2 bases and the V segment lost 2 bases, leaving 3 bases of the junction unmatched. CDR3 protein: CASSQPLAGAYEQYF. Here the CDR3 DNA reads TGCGCCAGCAGCCAACCTCTAGCGGGGGCCTACGAGCAGTACTTC.

The chain recombines TRBV9 with TRBJ2-3; D is undetermined. Per germline, CDR1 SGDLS and CDR2 YYNGEE. The CDR3 runs to 17 residues. V was trimmed by 0 bases and J by 0 bases, leaving 14 bases between them. In DNA form, the CDR3 reads TGTGCCAGCAGCGTAGTTGCTACGGCGGCTAGCACAGATACGCAGTATTTT. Its protein product is CASSVVATAASTDTQYF. The variable domain in full, with the rest retrieved from reference TRBV9 and TRBJ2-3, is DSGVTQTPKHLITATGQRVTLRCSPRSGDLSVYWYQQSLDQGLQFLIQYYNGEERAKGNILERFSAQQFPDLHSELNLSSLELGDSALYFCASSVVATAASTDTQYFGPGTRLTVL.

The chain is built from TRBV6-5 and TRBJ2-7, with 9 bases lining up with TRBD2. The germline gives CDR1 MNHEY, CDR2 SVGAGI. The ends lost 6 bases at V and 7 bases at J; junction bases unmatched: 10. CDR3 length equals 14 residues. The CDR3 region is CASRPVAGAWEQYF. CDR3 in DNA: TGTGCCAGCAGGCCCGTAGCGGGAGCATGGGAGCAGTACTTC.

V gene TRBV19 combines with J gene TRBJ2-6, with a weak D call TRBD2 (5 bases). This CDR3 spans 18 amino acids. CDR1 and CDR2 (germline): LNHDA, SQIVND (reference sequence). Trimming removed 3 bases at V and 1 base at J, with 16 bases between. The CDR3 loop reads CASSITAADLSGANVLTF. In nucleotides, the CDR3 is TGTGCCAGTAGTATTACCGCGGCGGACTTATCTGGGGCCAACGTCCTGACTTTC. Full variable domain (rest looked up from reference TRBV19 and TRBJ2-6): DGGITQSPKYLFRKEGQNVTLSCEQNLNHDAMYWYRQDPGQGLRLIYYSQIVNDFQKGDIAEGYSVSREKKESFPLTVTSAQKNPTAFYLCASSITAADLSGANVLTFGAGSRLTVL.

This clone has just one count. The chain carries TRBV2 and TRBJ2-7, with D tentatively TRBD1 (6 bases). V dropped 3 bases and J dropped 3 bases, with 15 bases sitting between them. Germline CDR1 reads SNHLY; CDR2 reads FYNNEI. This CDR3 is 15 amino acids long. The DNA of the CDR3 is TGTGCCAGCAGTGACCGACAGGTCGCCGGCTACGAGCAGTACTTC. Encoded protein: CASSDRQVAGYEQYF.

This sequence joins TRBV18 and TRBJ1-2; 7 bases agree with TRBD1. The CDR3 runs 14 residues. Trimming at V came to 3 bases and at J to 1 base, leaving 2 bases not matched to a gene. In germline, CDR1 is KGHSH, CDR2 LQKENI. Here the CDR3 reads CASSPWDSNYGYTF. The CDR3 coding sequence is TGTGCCAGCTCACCTTGGGACAGTAACTATGGCTACACCTTC.

This chain uses TRBV19 with TRBJ1-1; D possibly corresponds to TRBD1 (6 bases). V was trimmed by 5 bases and J by 1 base, leaving 14 bases between them. In germline, CDR1 is LNHDA, CDR2 SQIVND (reference sequence). This CDR3 is 15 amino acids long. The CDR3 loop is CASSWFSGQNTEAFF. Written as DNA, the CDR3 is TGTGCCAGTAGTTGGTTTTCGGGACAGAACACTGAAGCTTTCTTT. The whole variable domain, filled in from reference TRBV19 and TRBJ1-1, reads DGGITQSPKYLFRKEGQNVTLSCEQNLNHDAMYWYRQDPGQGLRLIYYSQIVNDFQKGDIAEGYSVSREKKESFPLTVTSAQKNPTAFYLCASSWFSGQNTEAFFGQGTRLTVV.

The chain has TRBV18 and TRBJ2-1, with D unclear. V was shortened by 6 bases and J by 5 bases, with 8 bases between the two germline ends. The CDR3 is 12 residues long. Germline loops: CDR1 KGHSH, CDR2 LQKENI. CDR3 sequence (DNA): TGTGCCAGCTCCCCTCAGGACAATGAGCAGTTCTTC. This encodes CASSPQDNEQFF.

The chain recombines TRBV13 with TRBJ1-1, with D unresolved. CDR1 and CDR2 from the germline V gene are PRHDT and FYEKMQ (reference sequence). V dropped 0 bases and J dropped 8 bases, with 19 bases sitting between them. The CDR3 contains 16 residues. CDR3 residues: CASSLGLDMAPWEAFF. The CDR3 nucleotides read TGTGCCAGCAGCTTAGGCCTTGATATGGCACCCTGGGAAGCTTTCTTT. The whole variable domain, remainder taken from reference TRBV13 and TRBJ1-1, is AAGVIQSPRHLIKEKRETATLKCYPIPRHDTVYWYQQGPGQDPQFLISFYEKMQSDKGSIPDRFSAQQFSDYHSELNMSSLELGDSALYFCASSLGLDMAPWEAFFGQGTRLTVV.

This clone was observed a handful of times. The V and J genes are TRBV27 and TRBJ1-2, with 8 nucleotides matching TRBD1. The J segment lost 7 bases and the V segment lost 6 bases, leaving 10 bases of the junction unmatched. Per the germline V gene, CDR1 is MNHEY and CDR2 is SMNVEV (reference sequence). CDR3 size: 14 residues. The CDR3 DNA reads TGTGCCAGCAGGGGTGGGACAGGAGCTCTTGGCTACACCTTC. This codes for CASRGGTGALGYTF.

CDR3 amino acids: CASSLSTGLVAFF. The CDR3 DNA sequence: TGTGCCAGCAGTTTATCGACAGGGTTAGTAGCTTTCTTT. The chain couples TRBV27 to TRBJ1-1; TRBD1 matches at 7 bases. The CDR3 has 13 residues. Germline V gene data show CDR1 as MNHEY and CDR2 as SMNVEV (reference sequence). Trimming removed 0 bases from V and 10 bases from J; junction bases left unmatched: 5.

The genes are TRBV7-6 and TRBJ1-1; perhaps TRBD1 as D (6 bases). CDR1 SGHVS and CDR2 FNYEAQ come from the germline V gene. There are 13 residues in the CDR3. V gave up 5 bases and J gave up 6 bases, with 13 bases separating them. The CDR3 bases are TGTGCCAGCAGCCGAGACAGGCTGTCTGAAGCTTTCTTT. The encoded protein is CASSRDRLSEAFF.

This chain links TRBV9 with TRBJ2-7; TRBD2 might be the D (5 bases). Germline V CDR1 and CDR2: SGDLS, YYNGEE. Deletions cut 0 bases from V and 5 bases from J, with 9 bases between. The CDR3 contains 13 residues. CDR3 DNA: TGTGCCAGCAGCGTAGGACTATCCCACGAGCAGTACTTC. Translated: CASSVGLSHEQYF.

This chain connects TRBV2 to TRBJ1-5; TRBD1 might be the D (5 bases). V was shortened by 0 bases and J by 3 bases, with 15 bases between the two germline ends. The CDR3 loop spans 17 amino acids. CDR1 is SNHLY, CDR2 FYNNEI, per germline. The CDR3 coding sequence is TGTGCCAGCAGTGAAGCTGCGCGGGGCGGGTTCAATCAGCCCCAGCATTTT. This gives the protein CASSEAARGGFNQPQHF.

This chain joins TRBV9 and TRBJ2-2, with 12 bases lining up with TRBD2. Per the germline V gene, CDR1 is SGDLS and CDR2 is YYNGEE. Trimming at V came to 2 bases and at J to 7 bases, leaving 6 bases not matched to a gene. The CDR3 is 16 residues long. CDR3 nucleotide sequence: TGTGCCAGCAGCGTGGTGACTAGCGGGAGTTACGGGGAGCTGTTTTTT. Residues: CASSVVTSGSYGELFF.

V usage is TRBV2 and J usage is TRBJ1-5; no firm D call. The CDR3 has 14 residues. Between the trimmed V and J ends, which lost 6 bases and 0 bases, there was a span of 9 bases. Germline values: CDR1 SNHLY, CDR2 FYNNEI. This chain's CDR3 is CASRTLNSNQPQHF. As DNA, the CDR3 is TGTGCCAGCAGGACTTTGAATAGCAATCAGCCCCAGCATTTT.

This sequence joins TRBV11-2 and TRBJ1-1; the match to TRBD1 covers 10 bases. The CDR3 has 18 amino acids. With V trimmed by 2 bases and J by 2 bases, 11 bases remained unmatched. CDR1 and CDR2 from the germline V gene are SGHAT and FQNNGV. The CDR3 sequence: CASSLKIRDRGRNTEAFF. CDR3 sequence (DNA): TGTGCCAGCAGCTTAAAAATCCGGGACAGGGGCCGAAACACTGAAGCTTTCTTT.

This clone was seen only once. The chain is built from TRBV11-2 and TRBJ2-1; 7 bases map to TRBD2. V shed 4 bases and J 1 base; nucleotides not matched to a gene: 7. Germline CDR1 SGHAT, CDR2 FQNNGV. The CDR3 has 16 amino acids. The CDR3 coding sequence is TGTGCCAGCAGCTCGTCATTGGGGGGGTCCTACAATGAGCAGTTCTTC. The encoded protein is CASSSSLGGSYNEQFF.

This rearrangement joins TRBV6-1 to TRBJ1-2, with TRBD1 identical over 7 bases. CDR1 and CDR2 (germline): MNHNS, SASEGT. The CDR3 is 17 amino acids. V shed 4 bases and J 3 bases; nucleotides not matched to a gene: 14. The CDR3, as DNA: TGTGCCAGCAGTGTCCTTCAGGGGGAACTGTGGGACTATGGCTACACCTTC. It encodes CASSVLQGELWDYGYTF.

The chain recombines TRBV27 with TRBJ2-7; D possibly corresponds to TRBD1 (5 bases). Germline V gene lookup returns CDR1 MNHEY and CDR2 SMNVEV (reference sequence). The CDR3 runs to 13 residues. Trimming pared 6 bases from V and 4 bases from J, leaving 13 bases between. This CDR3 is CASSHGQQYEQYF. CDR3 DNA sequence: TGTGCCAGCAGCCATGGACAACAGTACGAGCAGTACTTC.

The chain links TRBV5-1 to TRBJ1-3, with 8 bases that match TRBD1. V was clipped by 4 bases and J by 4 bases; unmatched bases: 10. This CDR3 contains 16 residues. Germline CDR1 SGHRS, CDR2 YFSETQ. CDR3 loop: CASSRQGHEEGNTIYF. CDR3 nucleotides: TGCGCCAGCAGCCGACAGGGGCATGAGGAGGGAAACACCATATATTTT. The whole variable domain, remainder taken from reference TRBV5-1 and TRBJ1-3, is KAGVTQTPRYLIKTRGQQVTLSCSPISGHRSVSWYQQTPGQGLQFLFEYFSETQRNKGNFPGRFSGRQFSNSRSEMNVSTLELGDSALYLCASSRQGHEEGNTIYFGEGSWLTVV.

V is TRBV7-9 and J is TRBJ2-1; D is perhaps TRBD2 (6 bases). The CDR3 is 17 amino acids. From germline, CDR1 is SEHNR and CDR2 FQNEAQ (reference sequence). V dropped 3 bases and J dropped 2 bases, with 17 bases sitting between them. In DNA form, the CDR3 reads TGTGCCAGCAGCTTGGGTGCGGGAAGGGGACCCTACAATGAGCAGTTCTTC. Translation: CASSLGAGRGPYNEQFF.